The 23 T cell receptor beta chains presented below share a single source sample, sequenced in a study of patients and donors after allogeneic stem cell transplantation. TCRdb reanalysed the RT-PCR reads using MiXCR and keeps one entry per CDR3 protein. The data show 400,000 to 450,000 distinct CDR3 sequences, with about a sixth seen just once and 7.2% held by the top ten. Sample: blood, either unsorted or a sorted T cell fraction (not recorded which). These receptors were collected from a human donor who was either an allogeneic HSCT recipient or a stem cell or donor lymphocyte infusion donor (not recorded which). It is not recorded whose cells these are; they may come from a transplant donor.

The table lists this clonotype with many counts. V and J are TRBV4-3 and TRBJ1-1; D perhaps matches TRBD1 (5 bases). From germline, CDR1 is LGHNA and CDR2 YSLEER. The CDR3 extends over 12 amino acids. The ends were cut back, 2 bases at V and 8 bases at J, with 9 bases in the middle. This chain's CDR3 is CASSQKRGEAFF. CDR3 sequence (DNA): TGCGCCAGCAGCCAAAAAAGGGGAGAAGCTTTCTTT.

This clonotype has a handful of counts. The chain uses TRBV5-1 and TRBJ2-3; no definite D call. Germline CDR1 SGHRS, CDR2 YFSETQ. The CDR3 sequence is 14 residues long. Trimming left V 4 bases short and J 3 bases short, with 12 bases between. Here the CDR3 DNA reads TGCGCCAGCAGCAAGAACCTATTAACAGATACGCAGTATTTT. This gives the protein CASSKNLLTDTQYF.

The chain employs TRBV30 and TRBJ2-3; possibly TRBD2 for D (5 bases). The V gene's germline CDR1 is GTSNPN and CDR2 SVGIG (reference sequence). The CDR3 is made up of 17 amino acids. V lost 2 bases, J lost 2 bases, and 20 bases lay in between. The CDR3 coding sequence is TGTGCCTGGAGTCTCCCACTCCCACAGCGGTACACAGATACGCAGTATTTT. Its protein is CAWSLPLPQRYTDTQYF.

The sample holds a few counts of this clonotype. The chain carries TRBV12-3 or TRBV12-4 and TRBJ1-1, with D perhaps TRBD1 (6 bases). Trimming pared 7 bases from V and 1 base from J, leaving 10 bases between. There are 13 residues in the CDR3. CDR3 sequence reads: CASNGQRNTEAFF. In DNA form, the CDR3 reads TGTGCCAGCAACGGACAGAGGAACACTGAAGCTTTCTTT.

This clonotype has a count of ten or more. The chain is built from TRBV4-3 and TRBJ2-1, with 8 bases that match TRBD2. The CDR3 loop spans 14 amino acids. With V trimmed by 4 bases and J by 7 bases, 6 bases remained unmatched. Germline V gene lookup returns CDR1 LGHNA and CDR2 YSLEER. As DNA, the CDR3 is TGCGCCAGCAGCCCGGGACTAGGGGGGAATGAGCAGTTCTTC. This encodes CASSPGLGGNEQFF.

This chain uses TRBV7-3 with TRBJ1-1, with D hard to call. V lost 5 bases to trimming and J lost 1 base, with 14 bases between them. Germline CDR1 is SGHTA and CDR2 is FQGTGA. This CDR3 is built from 15 residues. As DNA, the CDR3 is TGTGCCAGCAGCATGGACGGACGGAAGAACACTGAAGCTTTCTTT. It encodes CASSMDGRKNTEAFF. Full variable domain (rest looked up from reference TRBV7-3 and TRBJ1-1): GAGVSQTPSNKVTEKGKYVELRCDPISGHTALYWYRQSLGQGPEFLIYFQGTGAADDSGLPNDRFFAVRPEGSVSTLKIQRTERGDSAVYLCASSMDGRKNTEAFFGQGTRLTVV.

The V gene is TRBV7-9, the J gene TRBJ2-1, with 7 bases lining up with TRBD2. Germline V CDR1 and CDR2: SEHNR, FQNEAQ (reference sequence). J gave up 8 bases and V 1 base, and 14 bases lay outside the gene matches. The CDR3 has 17 residues. CDR3 coding DNA: TGTGCCAGCAGCTTAGATTTTGGACTAGAAGGGTACGATGAGCAGTTCTTC. Translation: CASSLDFGLEGYDEQFF.

There are many counts of this clonotype. The chain links TRBV5-1 to TRBJ2-3, with TRBD2 matching over 10 bases. Germline V gene data show CDR1 as SGHRS and CDR2 as YFSETQ. The CDR3 is 17 residues long. Trimming at V came to 1 base and at J to 1 base, leaving 6 bases not matched to a gene. CDR3 bases: TGCGCCAGCAGCTTGCAATTAGCGGGGGGCCGCACAGATACGCAGTATTTT. This gives the protein CASSLQLAGGRTDTQYF.

The chain has TRBV7-9 and TRBJ2-7; D is ambiguous. Trimming took off 5 bases at V and 2 bases at J, with 10 bases between the two ends. This CDR3 has 13 residues. Per germline, CDR1 SEHNR and CDR2 FQNEAQ (reference sequence). Written as DNA, the CDR3 is TGTGCCAGCAGCGCTGCTGGGACCTACGAGCAGTACTTC. Amino acid sequence: CASSAAGTYEQYF.

This clonotype showed up just a few times. This chain links TRBV12-3 or TRBV12-4 with TRBJ1-5; no reliable D call. The CDR3 is made up of 15 amino acids. The V end lost 6 bases, the J end lost 3 bases, and 15 bases lay between the germline ends. The CDR3 nucleotides are TGTGCCAGCAGCCCGGGGTGGGGAGTCAATCAGCCCCAGCATTTT. Its protein product is CASSPGWGVNQPQHF.

This chain joins TRBV5-1 and TRBJ2-1; D remains ambiguous. V was shortened by 0 bases and J by 0 bases, with 19 bases between the two germline ends. This CDR3 spans 19 amino acids. Per germline, CDR1 SGHRS and CDR2 YFSETQ. The CDR3, as DNA: TGCGCCAGCAGCTTGGTTGGCCCCACGAGAGGCGGCTCCTACAATGAGCAGTTCTTC. It is translated as CASSLVGPTRGGSYNEQFF.

This clonotype was found a few times. This chain uses TRBV11-2 with TRBJ2-1; the match to TRBD2 covers 10 bases. Germline-derived CDR1 and CDR2 are SGHAT and FQNNGV. The CDR3 sequence is 17 residues long. V lost 3 bases to trimming and J lost 5 bases; unmatched junction nucleotides: 10. In DNA, the CDR3 is TGTGCCAGCAGCTTTCGAATTCTAGCGGGAGCTAACAATGAGCAGTTCTTC. It encodes CASSFRILAGANNEQFF.

This clonotype was counted at least ten times. The chain combines TRBV12-3 or TRBV12-4 with TRBJ1-1; 12 positions agree with TRBD1. The CDR3 loop spans 17 amino acids. The V segment lost 5 bases and the J segment 2 bases; nucleotides outside the gene matches: 9. CDR3 bases: TGTGCCAGCAGTCAAATCGGGACAGGGGGCAAAAACACTGAAGCTTTCTTT. Translating it yields CASSQIGTGGKNTEAFF.

Ten or more counts support this clonotype. The chain couples TRBV24-1 to TRBJ1-2; no clear D gene. V dropped 6 bases and J dropped 8 bases, with 12 bases sitting between them. The CDR3 is made up of 12 amino acids. In germline, CDR1 is KGHDR, CDR2 SFDVKD. The CDR3 sequence: CATSKEGIGYTF. The CDR3 DNA follows: TGTGCCACCAGTAAAGAAGGGATCGGCTACACCTTC.

There are a few counts of this clonotype. The chain recombines TRBV5-1 with TRBJ2-1, with 10 nucleotides matching TRBD2. CDR1 and CDR2 (germline): SGHRS, YFSETQ. The V segment lost 3 bases and the J segment 3 bases; nucleotides outside the gene matches: 6. The CDR3 is made up of 16 amino acids. This chain's CDR3 is CASSSTLAGGYNEQFF. DNA for the CDR3: TGCGCCAGCAGCTCCACTTTAGCGGGAGGCTACAATGAGCAGTTCTTC.

This clonotype came up a few times. The chain links TRBV25-1 to TRBJ1-2; no clear D gene. Trimming cost V 4 bases and J 7 bases, with 7 bases left between them. Germline-derived CDR1 and CDR2 are MGHDK and SYGVNS. The CDR3 length is 11 residues. CDR3 bases: TGTGCCAGCAGTGCCATCGGTGGCTACACCTTC. Amino acids: CASSAIGGYTF.

This chain connects TRBV7-9 to TRBJ2-7, with D hard to call. The CDR3 extends over 13 amino acids. Trimming removed 5 bases from V and 7 bases from J, with 15 bases in between. Germline CDR1 is SEHNR and CDR2 is FQNEAQ (reference sequence). In DNA, the CDR3 is TGTGCCAGCAGCCCAAGCGCCTTAGGGGAGCAGTACTTC. Encoded protein: CASSPSALGEQYF.

V is TRBV6-1 and J is TRBJ2-1, with TRBD2 matching 10 bases. Germline V gives CDR1 MNHNS, CDR2 SASEGT. V lost 6 bases to trimming and J lost 0 bases; unmatched junction nucleotides: 8. There are 17 residues in the CDR3. The CDR3 protein is CASRGLAGDSSYNEQFF. In nucleotides, the CDR3 is TGTGCCAGCAGGGGGCTAGCGGGGGACAGCTCCTACAATGAGCAGTTCTTC.

This chain links TRBV23-1 with TRBJ2-3; a possible D gene is TRBD1 (5 bases). TRBV23-1 is an ORF for which the function is uncertain. The CDR3 sequence is 17 residues long. Trimming took off 0 bases at V and 2 bases at J, with 15 bases between the two ends. The CDR3: CASSQSSGLVSTDTQYF. DNA for the CDR3: TGCGCCAGCAGTCAATCGTCAGGGCTAGTTTCCACAGATACGCAGTATTTT.

The chain joins TRBV3-1 to TRBJ1-4; 9 bases map to TRBD1. Losses at the gene ends were 6 bases for V and 5 bases for J; bases not matched to a gene: 7. Germline V gives CDR1 LGHDT, CDR2 YNNKEL (reference sequence). The CDR3 consists of 15 residues. CDR3 residues: CASSVGGTGNEKLFF. The CDR3 coding sequence is TGTGCCAGCAGTGTAGGAGGGACAGGGAATGAAAAACTGTTTTTT.

The CDR3 spells CASSSGTSRTYEQYF. In DNA, the CDR3 is TGTGCCAGCAGCTCTGGGACTAGCCGAACCTACGAGCAGTACTTC. This chain joins TRBV5-8 and TRBJ2-7; 9 positions match TRBD2. The CDR3 consists of 15 residues. V gave up 3 bases and J gave up 2 bases; unmatched junction bases: 6. CDR1 is SGHTS, CDR2 YDEGEE, per germline.

This clonotype was observed many times. This chain uses TRBV18 with TRBJ2-1, with 9 positions matching TRBD2. This CDR3 has 15 residues. CDR1 and CDR2 from the germline V gene are KGHSH and LQKENI. V was pared by 4 bases and J by 5 bases, with 6 bases of the junction left unmatched. DNA for the CDR3: TGTGCCAGCTCACTTACGGGACTAGCCGACAATGAGCAGTTCTTC. Its translation: CASSLTGLADNEQFF. Full variable domain (rest looked up from reference TRBV18 and TRBJ2-1): NAGVMQNPRHLVRRRGQEARLRCSPMKGHSHVYWYRQLPEEGLKFMVYLQKENIIDESGMPKERFSAEFPKEGPSILRIQQVVRGDSAAYFCASSLTGLADNEQFFGPGTRLTVL.

The V call is TRBV25-1, the J call TRBJ2-2; 8 nucleotides align to TRBD1. V gave up 4 bases and J gave up 6 bases; unmatched junction bases: 16. Germline V gene lookup returns CDR1 MGHDK and CDR2 SYGVNS. The CDR3 is 18 residues long. The chain's CDR3 is CASSAPRTGTLRAGELFF. The DNA for the CDR3 is TGTGCCAGCAGTGCACCCCGGACAGGGACTCTAAGGGCCGGGGAGCTGTTTTTT.